This entry lists 2 T cell receptor beta chains sequenced from one sample in a study of T cell repertoires in cytomegalovirus infection. TCRdb processed the reads anew with MiXCR; each CDR3 protein has one entry. The profile shows fewer than 550,000 distinct CDR3 sequences, less than 30% of them singletons. The sequencing sample was made of PBMCs. Source of these receptors: a human donor in good health (CMV status not recorded). Some clones in this sample may be carry-over from other donors' samples.

V usage is TRBV20-1 and J usage is TRBJ2-5, with 9 bases lining up with TRBD2. The V segment lost 6 bases and the J segment 2 bases; nucleotides outside the gene matches: 10. CDR1 and CDR2 from the germline V gene are DFQATT and SNEGSKA (reference sequence). The CDR3 has 15 residues. The CDR3 sequence is CSAQRASGMQETQYF. The DNA for the CDR3 is TGCAGTGCCCAGCGGGCTAGCGGGATGCAAGAGACCCAGTACTTC.

The rearrangement uses TRBV29-1 and TRBJ2-1; 11 bases agree with TRBD2. CDR1 is SQVTM, CDR2 ANQGSEA, per germline. The CDR3 is made up of 16 amino acids. J lost 3 bases, V lost 4 bases, and 8 bases had no gene match. CDR3 loop: CSVVSGLAGHYNEQFF. CDR3 DNA: TGCAGCGTTGTCTCCGGACTAGCGGGCCACTACAATGAGCAGTTCTTC.